The rows below give T cell receptor beta chains drawn from one sample of a study of blood T cell repertoires in COVID-19. Only in-frame clones appear in the TCRdb table, and some are missing; sequencing was by immunoSEQ multiplex PCR. The sample includes roughly 72,000 clones, 85% to 90% of them seen just once. Sequencing used peripheral blood. These TCRs come from a human donor in a cohort sampled during active COVID-19. Both conserved end residues are part of each CDR3. The D gene is left open where the match is weak. Expanded clones get a size class; other rows say once, few or many, or leave the size out.

d_call	v_call	j_call	clone_size	cdr3_nt	cdr3_aa
TRBD1	TRBV6-2/TRBV6-3	TRBJ2-5	.	TGTGCCAGCAGTTACTCGACCAGGACAGGTCGAATGGACCAAGAGACCCAGTACTTC	CASSYSTRTGRMDQETQYF
TRBD1	TRBV5-4	TRBJ2-7	.	TGTGCCAGCAGCAAGAACAGGGGGCAGGACGAGCAGTACTTC	CASSKNRGQDEQYF
.	TRBV27	TRBJ2-3	.	TGTGCCAGCAGTTTATCGAGTCCCAAAGATACGCAGTATTTT	CASSLSSPKDTQYF
.	TRBV11-3	TRBJ2-7	.	TGTGCCAGCAGCTTAGTAGAGGATATCGGCGAGCAGTACTTC	CASSLVEDIGEQYF
TRBD1	TRBV6-5	TRBJ1-2	.	TGTGCCAGCAGGACAGGGGACTATGGCTACACCTTC	CASRTGDYGYTF
TRBD2	TRBV7-2	TRBJ2-5	.	TGTGCCAGCAGCTTAGGACTAGCGGGGGGGCCGGCCCAAGAGACCCAGTACTTC	CASSLGLAGGPAQETQYF
.	TRBV5-8	TRBJ2-3	.	TGTGCCAGCAGCTTGGCCTCCCTAGGGGCAGATACGCAGTATTTT	CASSLASLGADTQYF
.	TRBV7-2	TRBJ2-7	.	TGTGCCAGCAGCTTAGGCATCGGGCGTAGGTCAGGGGTATCCTACGAGCAGTACTTC	CASSLGIGRRSGVSYEQYF
.	TRBV10-2	TRBJ2-7	.	TGCGCCAGCGCAGGCTTCGACGAGCAGTACTTC	CASAGFDEQYF
.	TRBV25-1	TRBJ1-1	.	TGTGCCAGCAGTGGGGTCGGTTCGAGGGCTTTCTTT	CASSGVGSRAFF
TRBD1	TRBV3-1/TRBV3-2	TRBJ1-1	once	TGTGCCAGCACAGGGGGCGTGGGTGAAGCTTTCTTT	CASTGGVGEAFF
.	TRBV25-1	TRBJ2-3	.	TGTGCCAGCAGGGCCAGTGATACGCAGTATTTT	CASRASDTQYF
.	TRBV19	TRBJ1-5	.	TGTGCCAGTAGGGGAGGGAGCAATCAGCCCCAGCATTTT	CASRGGSNQPQHF
TRBD1	TRBV5-1	TRBJ1-2	.	TGCGCCAGCAGCCCGGACAGGAACTATGGCTACACCTTC	CASSPDRNYGYTF
TRBD1	TRBV7-9	TRBJ2-3	.	TGTGCCAGCATTAGGTCACTGGGGACAGGGGGCACAGATACGCAGTATTTT	CASIRSLGTGGTDTQYF
TRBD2	TRBV6-2/TRBV6-3	TRBJ2-3	.	TGTGCCAGCAGTTACGCGGGGGGGCGCGCAGATACGCAGTATTTT	CASSYAGGRADTQYF
.	TRBV18	TRBJ2-2	.	TGTGCCAGCTCTGGGGGCCACAAAACCACCGGGGAGCTGTTTTTT	CASSGGHKTTGELFF
TRBD1	TRBV27	TRBJ1-5	.	TGTGCCAGCAGTTCTGGACAGGGCGACAATCAGCCCCAGCATTTT	CASSSGQGDNQPQHF
TRBD1	TRBV18	TRBJ1-2	.	TGTGCCAGCTCACCCGGGTCGGGACAGGGGGCTTCGTGCACCTTC	CASSPGSGQGASCTF
TRBD1	TRBV5-4	TRBJ1-1	.	TGTGCCAGCAGCGGGACCGGGACAGGTGCGCCAGCTGAAGCTTTCTTT	CASSGTGTGAPAEAFF
.	TRBV19	TRBJ2-1	.	TGTGCCAGTAGTATAGAAACCGGACAGAACCAGTTCTTC	CASSIETGQNQFF
.	TRBV6-6	TRBJ1-2	.	TGTGCCAGCAGCCACGCGGGTACTAACTATGGCTACACCTTC	CASSHAGTNYGYTF
.	TRBV27	TRBJ1-5	few	TGTGCCAGCAGTTTATCGAAGGGGAGCAATCAGCCCCAGCATTTT	CASSLSKGSNQPQHF
.	TRBV9	TRBJ2-1	once	TGTGCCAGCAGCGTAGAGGGAGGCTCCTACAATGAGCAGTTCTTC	CASSVEGGSYNEQFF
.	TRBV19	TRBJ2-1	.	TGTGCCAGTAGTGCTCAGGGGAGTCCCTACAATGAGCAGTTCTTC	CASSAQGSPYNEQFF
.	TRBV5-5	TRBJ1-1	many	TGTGCCAGCAGCCGTGGGACAATTGAAGCTTTCTTT	CASSRGTIEAFF
.	TRBV7-9	TRBJ2-7	.	TGTGCCAGCAGCTCGACTACTTACGAGCAGTACTTC	CASSSTTYEQYF
.	TRBV2	TRBJ1-1	once	TGTGCCAGCAGCGACATGGTTGAAGCTTTCTTT	CASSDMVEAFF
.	TRBV30	TRBJ2-1	.	TGTGCCTGGAGTCTGAACAGAGACAATGAGCAGTTCTTC	CAWSLNRDNEQFF
TRBD2	TRBV7-9	TRBJ2-7	.	TGTGCCAGCAGCCCCCTGACTAGCGGGAGGGCCCTCTACGAGCAGTACTTC	CASSPLTSGRALYEQYF
.	TRBV10-3	TRBJ1-5	.	TGTGCCATCAGTGAGTCGAGTGGTCAGCCCCAGCATTTT	CAISESSGQPQHF
TRBD1	TRBV6-5	TRBJ2-6	.	TGTGCCAGCAAAACAGGGGGGTCTGGGGCCAACGTCCTGACTTTC	CASKTGGSGANVLTF
.	TRBV19	TRBJ2-2	.	TGTGCCAGCAGAGGGGGGAACACCGGGGAGCTGTTTTTT	CASRGGNTGELFF
TRBD1	TRBV5-1	TRBJ2-7	.	TGCGCCAGCGGGACAGGGGCTATCTCCTACGAGCAGTACTTC	CASGTGAISYEQYF
TRBD1	TRBV28	TRBJ2-7	.	TGTGCCAGCAGATACCCCGGGACAGGCACGGGGGAGCAGTACTTC	CASRYPGTGTGEQYF
.	TRBV30	TRBJ1-2	.	TGTGCCTGGTCTGGAGCTAGCCTTAACTATGGCTACACCTTC	CAWSGASLNYGYTF
TRBD1	TRBV19	TRBJ1-1	.	TGTGCCAGTGACAGGGCGAACACTGAAGCTTTCTTT	CASDRANTEAFF
TRBD1	TRBV24-1	TRBJ2-1	.	TGTGCCACCGCCCGGGACAGTGGGTTAAATGAGCAGTTCTTC	CATARDSGLNEQFF
TRBD2	TRBV7-2	TRBJ2-7	.	TGTGCCAGCAGCTCTAGCCCCCGGATTGGGCGGGGGAGCTCCTACGAGCAGTACTTC	CASSSSPRIGRGSSYEQYF
.	TRBV7-9	TRBJ2-7	.	TGTGCCAGCAGAAAAGGCGGGAACGAGCAGTACTTC	CASRKGGNEQYF
TRBD1	TRBV28	TRBJ1-5	.	TGTGCCAGCCTCTACAGGGGCCCTAGCAATCAGCCCCAGCATTTT	CASLYRGPSNQPQHF
.	TRBV7-2	TRBJ1-1	.	TGTGCCAGCAGCTTAGAGAGAGTTAGCACTGAAGCTTTCTTT	CASSLERVSTEAFF
TRBD2	TRBV18	TRBJ2-2	.	TGTGCCAGCTCACCACCAGATAGCGGGGGATACACCGGGGAGCTGTTTTTT	CASSPPDSGGYTGELFF
TRBD1	TRBV5-1	TRBJ2-7	.	TGCGCCAGCAGTCTTGAGGGGGCGTTACCCTACGAGCAGTACTTC	CASSLEGALPYEQYF
TRBD1	TRBV5-1	TRBJ2-3	.	TGCGCCAGCAGTCTAGACAGGGGTTGGGCAGATACGCAGTATTTT	CASSLDRGWADTQYF
TRBD1	TRBV3-1/TRBV3-2	TRBJ1-1	.	TGTGCCAGCAGCCGGGGACAGGGGGCGGGCGCTTTCTTT	CASSRGQGAGAFF
TRBD1	TRBV5-1	TRBJ2-5	.	TGCGCCAGCAGCTTCGACAGGGCGGAGACCCAGTACTTC	CASSFDRAETQYF
.	TRBV4-3	TRBJ2-3	.	TGCGCCAGCAGCCAAGATTACGGCATGGGAGGGGGGGCAACAGATACGCAGTATTTT	CASSQDYGMGGGATDTQYF
.	TRBV5-6	TRBJ1-5	once	TGTGCCAGCAGCTTCTCGAGTGGGGCAGTGAATCAGCCCCAGCATTTT	CASSFSSGAVNQPQHF
TRBD1	TRBV6-5	TRBJ2-3	.	TGTGCCAGCAGGAGGGACAGGGGGACAGATACGCAGTATTTT	CASRRDRGTDTQYF
TRBD2	TRBV4-1	TRBJ2-1	.	TGCGCCAGCAGCCAAGATCCCAGGACTAGCCCCTACAATGAGCAGTTCTTC	CASSQDPRTSPYNEQFF
.	TRBV6-5	TRBJ1-1	.	TGTGCCAGCAGTTACGGACAGACTGAGAACACTGAAGCTTTCTTT	CASSYGQTENTEAFF
TRBD2	TRBV5-4	TRBJ2-1	.	TGTGCCAGCAGCAGCTCAGCGGGGGGGCCGGGTTCCTACAATGAGCAGTTCTTC	CASSSSAGGPGSYNEQFF